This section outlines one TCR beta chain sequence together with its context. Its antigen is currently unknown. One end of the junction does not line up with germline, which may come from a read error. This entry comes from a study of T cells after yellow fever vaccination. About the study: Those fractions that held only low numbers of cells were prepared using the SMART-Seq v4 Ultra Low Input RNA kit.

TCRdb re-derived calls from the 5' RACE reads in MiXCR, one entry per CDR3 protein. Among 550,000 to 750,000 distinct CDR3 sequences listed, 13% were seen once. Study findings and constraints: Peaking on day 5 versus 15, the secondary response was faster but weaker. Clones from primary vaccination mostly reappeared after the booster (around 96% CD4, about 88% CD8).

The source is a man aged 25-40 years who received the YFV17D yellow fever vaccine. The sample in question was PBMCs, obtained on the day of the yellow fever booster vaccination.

CDR3 sequence (DNA): TGTGCCAGCAGGTTAGGTGGAAAACTGTTTTTT. As protein: CASRLGGKLFF. The chain uses TRBV7-2 and TRBJ1-4, with D uncertain. Germline V gene data show CDR1 as SGHTA and CDR2 as FQGNSA. This CDR3 spans 11 amino acids.